This TCR beta chain was documented in a study of cytomegalovirus exposure and HLA in healthy donors. V lost 10 bases to trimming and J lost 7 bases, with 11 bases between them. This CDR3 has 11 amino acids. CDR1 and CDR2 from the germline V gene are MNHEY and SMNVEV (reference sequence). This clone has only a few counts. A multiplex PCR was run with 60 Vbeta primers and 13 Jbeta primers. Only in-frame clones appear in the TCRdb table, and some are missing; sequencing was by immunoSEQ multiplex PCR. The data hold around 80,000 clones, with 62% observed a single time. This sequence was found in a male donor in good health and CMV-seropositive. Sequencing was done on a sample of PBMCs. The V gene is TRBV27, the J gene TRBJ2-1, with D tentatively TRBD2 (5 bases). In DNA, the CDR3 is TGTGCCATCCTCGGGGTTAATGAGCAGTTCTTC. The encoded protein is CAILGVNEQFF.